A single sample is the source of the 12 T cell receptor beta chains below, sequenced in a study of cytomegalovirus exposure and HLA in healthy donors. The PCR contained 60 Vbeta and 13 Jbeta primers. Data came from immunoSEQ multiplex PCR; TCRdb stores just in-frame clones and leaves some out. The data show around 110,000 clones, roughly 82% seen once. The material sequenced was PBMCs. The receptors derive from a male donor in good health and CMV-seronegative.

The chain employs TRBV29-1 and TRBJ1-1; D perhaps matches TRBD1 (5 bases). CDR3 length: 14 residues. V lost 1 base and J lost 4, with 13 bases in between. Per germline, CDR1 SQVTM and CDR2 ANQGSEA. The CDR3 DNA follows: TGCAGCGTTGAAGTCGGCGGGGCGCTCACTGAAGCTTTCTTT. This translates into CSVEVGGALTEAFF.

The V call is TRBV2, the J call TRBJ1-1; no clear D. The germline V gene has CDR1 SNHLY and CDR2 FYNNEI. Trimming removed 7 bases from V and 0 bases from J, with 15 bases in between. There are 15 residues in the CDR3. CDR3 loop: CASTGSRTMNTEAFF. CDR3 DNA: TGTGCCAGCACCGGCAGCAGAACTATGAACACTGAAGCTTTCTTT.

The chain joins TRBV5-1 to TRBJ2-3; D unresolved. The germline V gene has CDR1 SGHRS and CDR2 YFSETQ. The CDR3 is 12 amino acids. V gave up 4 bases and J gave up 3 bases, with 6 bases separating them. CDR3 DNA: TGCGCCAGCAGCCCACAAACAGATACGCAGTATTTT. This translates into CASSPQTDTQYF.

The rearrangement uses TRBV7-9 and TRBJ1-1; 9 bases are a match to TRBD1. CDR3 length: 14 residues. V shed 1 base, J shed 14 bases, and the junction held 11 bases outside the gene matches. The germline gives CDR1 SEHNR, CDR2 FQNEAQ (reference sequence). CDR3 sequence: CASSLDGFEDRGFF. As DNA, the CDR3 is TGTGCCAGCAGCTTAGATGGTTTCGAGGACAGGGGATTCTTT.

This clone has a single count. This chain connects TRBV28 to TRBJ2-1, with 7 bases matching TRBD2. V lost 4 bases and J lost 2; bases outside the gene matches: 5. The germline V gene has CDR1 MDHEN and CDR2 SYDVKM. The CDR3 has 15 residues. CDR3 protein: CASSSLAVTYNEQFF. The CDR3 bases are TGTGCCAGCAGTTCCCTAGCGGTAACCTACAATGAGCAGTTCTTC.

The chain combines TRBV6-5 with TRBJ1-1; 7 nucleotides align to TRBD1. The CDR3 length is 13 residues. Trimming took 6 bases from V and 4 from J; bases not matched to a gene: 5. Germline-derived CDR1 and CDR2 are MNHEY and SVGAGI. The CDR3: CASRNTGATEAFF. For the CDR3, the DNA is TGTGCCAGCAGAAATACAGGGGCCACTGAAGCTTTCTTT.

The chain is built from TRBV21-1 and TRBJ2-7; the DNA was not compared with TRBD2, the D call given in the table. TRBV21-1 is deemed a pseudogene. The CDR3 is 16 residues long. As DNA, the CDR3 is TGTGCCAGCAGCGCGAGACTAGCGGTGAGCTCCTACGAGCAGTACTTC. Translating gives CASSARLAVSSYEQYF.

In this sample, this clone turned up a few times. One end of the junction does not line up with germline, which may come from a read error. This chain uses TRBV6-1 with TRBJ2-1; D is perhaps TRBD2 (6 bases). Per germline, CDR1 MNHNS and CDR2 SASEGT. This CDR3 has 15 amino acids. The CDR3 loop reads CASSEDGGARNEQLF. The CDR3 DNA reads as TGTGCCAGCAGTGAAGACGGGGGAGCACGGAATGAGCAGCTCTTC.

The chain links TRBV27 to TRBJ1-2; perhaps TRBD1 as D (6 bases). Germline V lookup: CDR1 MNHEY, CDR2 SMNVEV (reference sequence). The CDR3 sequence is 13 residues long. V shed 3 bases and J shed 4 bases, with 9 bases lying between them. The CDR3: CASSFGGSYGYTF. DNA of the CDR3: TGTGCCAGCAGTTTTGGGGGCAGCTATGGCTACACCTTC.

The chain recombines TRBV19 with TRBJ2-3, with D maybe TRBD2 (5 bases). There are 16 residues in the CDR3. V gave up 10 bases and J gave up 2 bases, with 22 bases separating them. Germline CDR1 LNHDA, CDR2 SQIVND (reference sequence). In DNA, the CDR3 is TGTGCCACAACTGGAGGACTCGGGATTAACACAGATACGCAGTATTTT. As protein: CATTGGLGINTDTQYF.

CDR3 sequence (DNA): TGTGCCAGCAACTCCACGATACGGGACAGGGTTCACGAGCAGTACTTC. This encodes CASNSTIRDRVHEQYF. J is TRBJ2-7 and V is TRBV21-1; the table calls TRBD1, which could not be checked here. TRBV21-1 is a recognized pseudogene. CDR3 length: 16 amino acids.

The V call is TRBV10-3, the J call TRBJ1-6; possibly TRBD1 for D (6 bases). The CDR3 is made up of 13 amino acids. V was trimmed by 2 bases and J by 9 bases, leaving 8 bases between them. Germline V lookup: CDR1 ENHRY, CDR2 SYGVKD. The CDR3 sequence is CAISEAGVSPLHF. In nucleotides, the CDR3 is TGTGCCATCAGTGAGGCAGGGGTTTCACCCCTCCACTTT.